This TCR beta chain stems from a study of T cells in localized non-small cell lung cancer. Findings and limits, study-wide: Paired adjacent lung recovered a median approximately 57 of the top 100 tumor clones. Highest T cell clonality was seen in uninvolved adjacent lung, surpassing that measured in tumor. Higher T cell density in the blood was associated with longer overall survival, whereas higher adjacent-lung clonality associated with shorter survival.

Germline values: CDR1 SGHNT, CDR2 YENEEA. The germline V and J ends were trimmed by 5 bases and 0 bases, with 17 bases remaining between them. This CDR3 is 17 amino acids long. Sequencing used immunoSEQ multiplex PCR; TCRdb keeps in-frame clones, though not all of them. The profile shows over a thousand clones, approximately 20% of them singletons. Points on this clone: The antigen is undetermined.

This clonotype was obtained from a female donor over 55 with stage I squamous cell lung carcinoma. V and J are TRBV11-3 and TRBJ2-1; D call uncertain. This material consisted of lung tumor tissue, taken before any cancer treatment. In DNA form, the CDR3 reads TGTGCCAGCAGCCCGACTGCCACTCGAGGCTCCTACAATGAGCAGTTCTTC. Protein product: CASSPTATRGSYNEQFF.